Sequencing of this T cell receptor beta chain was carried out in a study of cytomegalovirus exposure and HLA in healthy donors. Background on the study: The early release's HLA-typed donors yielded 78 million or so unique TCRs. The Caucasian-associated ancestry cluster contained approximately 81% of the roughly 370 genotyped donors.

With respect to this clone: Its specificity is not known.

Primers for the PCR totalled 60 Vbeta and 13 Jbeta. Clones were read by immunoSEQ multiplex PCR, and TCRdb kept only the in-frame ones, dropping some. The table includes about 150,000 clones, around 80% detected once. The CDR3 runs to 13 residues. Deletions cut 4 bases from V and 7 bases from J, with 12 bases between. The germline gives CDR1 SGHRS, CDR2 YFSETQ. General observations from the study: The authors enumerated around 150 TCR beta chains as linked to cytomegalovirus.

The gene calls are TRBV5-1 and TRBJ2-1; a possible D gene is TRBD1 (5 bases). The receptor was isolated from a woman aged 40-49 years in good health and CMV-seronegative. Sequenced: PBMCs. CDR3 loop: CASSPPAGNEQFF. The CDR3 region has the DNA TGCGCCAGCAGCCCTCCCGCAGGGAATGAGCAGTTCTTC.